Listed below are T cell receptor beta chains from one sample, sequenced in a study of identical twins. TCRdb reanalysed the 5' RACE reads using MiXCR and keeps one entry per CDR3 protein. The sample carries approximately 500,000 distinct CDR3 sequences, less than 25% recorded once. These sequences were also reported in another study, on T cells expressing NK-cell markers.

Source material: CD4+ T cells sorted from blood. Source of these receptors: a woman aged 18-29 years in good health. Each CDR3 is given with its conserved first and last residue. Each record gives: CDR3 protein, CDR3 DNA, J gene, clone size, V gene, D gene. The D gene is left open where the match is weak. A clone size is listed for some rows: how often the clone was seen (once, few, many), or a class if it is expanded.

CASSRTGPQETQYF,TGCGCCAGCAGCCGGACCGGGCCTCAAGAGACCCAGTACTTC,TRBJ2-5,few,TRBV5-1,-
CSARGGAGASDTQYF,TGCAGTGCTAGAGGGGGAGCGGGAGCCTCCGATACGCAGTATTTT,TRBJ2-3,-,TRBV20-1,TRBD2
CSARDGAAYSYEQYF,TGCAGTGCTAGAGATGGAGCGGCCTACTCCTACGAGCAGTACTTC,TRBJ2-7,-,TRBV20-1,-
CASSAEGSGNQPQHF,TGTGCCAGCAGTGCAGAAGGGTCAGGCAATCAGCCCCAGCATTTT,TRBJ1-5,-,TRBV2,-
CASGRANEQFF,TGTGCCAGCGGAAGGGCCAATGAGCAGTTCTTC,TRBJ2-1,-,TRBV2,-
CASSGGDMNTEAFF,TGCGCCAGCAGTGGCGGGGACATGAACACTGAAGCTTTCTTT,TRBJ1-1,-,TRBV10-1,-
CASSPYREPAFF,TGTGCCAGCAGCCCGTACAGGGAACCAGCTTTCTTT,TRBJ1-1,-,TRBV9,-
CSAGLAGDEQYF,TGCAGCGCTGGACTAGCGGGAGACGAGCAGTACTTC,TRBJ2-7,few,TRBV29-1,TRBD2
CASSLIRGLNEQYF,TGCGCCAGCAGCTTAATCCGGGGGCTAAACGAGCAGTACTTC,TRBJ2-7,-,TRBV5-1,-
CAIRTGTSGYEQYF,TGTGCCATCCGGACCGGGACTAGCGGATACGAGCAGTACTTC,TRBJ2-7,many,TRBV10-3,TRBD2
CASMRSGTVADTQYF,TGTGCCAGCATGCGATCCGGGACAGTAGCAGATACGCAGTATTTT,TRBJ2-3,-,TRBV12-3/TRBV12-4,TRBD1
CSAHLSAGQETQYF,TGCAGTGCCCACCTCTCTGCGGGGCAAGAGACCCAGTACTTC,TRBJ2-5,-,TRBV20-1,-
CASSDGRDYGYTF,TGTGCCAGCAGCGATGGACGGGACTATGGCTACACCTTC,TRBJ1-2,few,TRBV2,-
CASSSTPTGQETQYF,TGTGCCAGCAGCTCCACCCCCACAGGACAAGAGACCCAGTACTTC,TRBJ2-5,few,TRBV7-9,-
CASSQAVGGGGYEQYF,TGTGCCAGCAGCCAAGCTGTGGGAGGAGGAGGCTACGAGCAGTACTTC,TRBJ2-7,-,TRBV4-2,-
CASTRRESDTQYF,TGTGCCAGCACGAGGCGGGAGTCAGATACGCAGTATTTT,TRBJ2-3,once,TRBV9,TRBD2
CASRLTSGSYNEQFF,TGCGCCAGCAGACTGACTAGCGGGAGTTACAATGAGCAGTTCTTC,TRBJ2-1,few,TRBV5-1,TRBD2
CASSLLTRSLGGVYEQYF,TGCGCCAGCAGCTTGCTGACCCGATCCCTCGGCGGGGTATACGAGCAGTACTTC,TRBJ2-7,-,TRBV5-1,-
CASSSHKGGTEAFF,TGTGCCAGCAGCTCGCATAAGGGAGGGACTGAAGCTTTCTTT,TRBJ1-1,-,TRBV7-9,-
CASSYRGTASYTF,TGTGCCAGCAGTTACCGCGGGACAGCTTCCTACACCTTC,TRBJ1-2,-,TRBV6-2/TRBV6-3,TRBD1
CASSSSTGLRDTEAFF,TGTGCCAGCAGCTCGTCGACCGGGTTAAGGGACACTGAAGCTTTCTTT,TRBJ1-1,-,TRBV11-2,-
CASSLGVSQTTQYF,TGTGCCAGCAGTTTGGGAGTTTCCCAGACCACGCAGTATTTT,TRBJ2-3,-,TRBV12-3/TRBV12-4,-
CASSFYEQYF,TGTGCCAGCAGTTTTTACGAGCAGTACTTC,TRBJ2-7,many,TRBV11-2,-
CASSQDSETQYF,TGTGCCAGCAGTCAGGACTCTGAGACCCAGTACTTC,TRBJ2-5,-,TRBV3-1,-
CSARDGAGVIDYEQYF,TGCAGTGCTAGAGACGGCGCGGGGGTAATCGACTACGAGCAGTACTTC,TRBJ2-7,-,TRBV20-1,TRBD2
CSARPPTGELFF,TGCAGTGCTAGACCCCCCACCGGGGAGCTGTTTTTT,TRBJ2-2,-,TRBV20-1,-
CATTQEVATDTQYF,TGTGCCACCACCCAGGAGGTGGCCACAGATACGCAGTATTTT,TRBJ2-3,few,TRBV10-3,-
CSATPLQGRTEAFF,TGCAGTGCTACCCCTCTTCAGGGGAGAACTGAAGCTTTCTTT,TRBJ1-1,-,TRBV20-1,-
CASSYTRNQPQHF,TGTGCCAGCAGTTACACACGGAATCAGCCCCAGCATTTT,TRBJ1-5,many,TRBV6-5,-
CASSPNVYGPGTDTQYF,TGTGCCAGCTCACCCAACGTGTACGGGCCGGGCACAGATACGCAGTATTTT,TRBJ2-3,-,TRBV18,-
CASSFGNTKGDTQYF,TGCGCCAGCAGCTTCGGCAACACCAAGGGGGATACGCAGTATTTT,TRBJ2-3,few,TRBV5-1,-
CASSGAAVSALHF,TGTGCCAGCAGCGGGGCAGCCGTTTCGGCCCTCCACTTT,TRBJ1-6,few,TRBV7-9,-
CSVEGYGYTF,TGCAGCGTTGAAGGCTATGGCTACACCTTC,TRBJ1-2,few,TRBV29-1,-
CASSLGTSNDEQFF,TGTGCCAGCAGCCTGGGGACTAGTAACGATGAGCAGTTCTTC,TRBJ2-1,few,TRBV7-2,TRBD2
CAISEGVAGPANVLTF,TGTGCCATCAGTGAGGGTGTGGCAGGGCCTGCCAACGTCCTGACTTTC,TRBJ2-6,-,TRBV10-3,-
CSASLGPQNQPQHF,TGCAGTGCTAGTCTGGGGCCACAGAATCAGCCCCAGCATTTT,TRBJ1-5,many,TRBV20-1,-
CASRTDAKTEAFF,TGTGCCAGCAGAACGGACGCGAAGACTGAAGCTTTCTTT,TRBJ1-1,-,TRBV2,-
CASSLESGHQYF,TGCGCCAGCAGCTTGGAATCAGGACACCAGTACTTC,TRBJ2-5,many,TRBV5-1,-
CATSDFQVDEQFF,TGTGCCACCAGTGATTTCCAGGTAGATGAGCAGTTCTTC,TRBJ2-1,-,TRBV24-1,-
CASRRGTDTQYF,TGTGCCAGCAGGCGAGGCACAGATACGCAGTATTTT,TRBJ2-3,-,TRBV2,-
CASSYSGTGAGNEQFF,TGTGCCAGCAGCTACTCCGGGACAGGGGCGGGGAATGAGCAGTTCTTC,TRBJ2-1,few,TRBV11-2,TRBD1
CASSPGEGSPLHF,TGTGCCAGCAGCCCAGGGGAGGGTTCACCCCTCCACTTT,TRBJ1-6,few,TRBV7-3,-
CASSPDGGGAEQFF,TGTGCCAGCAGCCCAGATGGCGGGGGGGCGGAGCAGTTCTTC,TRBJ2-1,-,TRBV3-1,TRBD2
CASSLAADYEQYF,TGCGCCAGCAGCCTAGCGGCAGACTACGAGCAGTACTTC,TRBJ2-7,many,TRBV5-1,TRBD2
CATSRDSRAPYEQYF,TGTGCCACCAGCAGAGATAGCAGGGCTCCCTACGAGCAGTACTTC,TRBJ2-7,-,TRBV15,-
CASSMLGSTDTQYF,TGTGCCAGTAGTATGCTAGGGTCCACAGATACGCAGTATTTT,TRBJ2-3,few,TRBV19,-
CASSGNRDEENQPQHF,TGTGCCAGCAGCGGAAACCGGGACGAAGAGAATCAGCCCCAGCATTTT,TRBJ1-5,-,TRBV9,-
CASSQVTSEAFF,TGTGCCAGCAGCCAAGTGACCTCTGAAGCTTTCTTT,TRBJ1-1,-,TRBV3-1,-
CASSLDGGAKNIQYF,TGTGCCAGCAGTCTCGACGGGGGGGCCAAAAACATTCAGTACTTC,TRBJ2-4,many,TRBV5-1,TRBD2
CASRDSYGYTF,TGTGCCAGCAGAGACAGCTATGGCTACACCTTC,TRBJ1-2,few,TRBV6-1,-
CASLRSGGNGYTF,TGTGCCAGCCTACGATCAGGGGGCAATGGCTACACCTTC,TRBJ1-2,-,TRBV9,TRBD1